The present TCR beta chain was sequenced within a study of blood T cells in healthy people across ages. Whole-study findings and limits: Possibly confounding the expanded clonotype changes was the fact that donor CMV status was unknown. The authors considered diversity estimates from one million T cells to be underestimates.

Alongside a J-beta primer mix, a sample-barcoded 5' primer served in a second PCR lasting about 6 to 12 cycles. TCRdb used MiXCR to reprocess the 5' RACE reads, holding one entry per CDR3 protein. The sample contains 1.5 million to 2 million distinct CDR3 sequences, 28% of which appear only once. Trimming removed 4 bases from V and 15 bases from J; junction bases left unmatched: 12. This CDR3 is 14 amino acids long. The germline V gene encodes CDR1 LGHNT and CDR2 FRNRAP. The donors, aged 6 to 90, were healthy Caucasians from Russia. Total RNA, at least 5 micrograms per sample, was extracted from PBMCs. This clonotype occurred once. Its antigen is not identified.

The sample consisted of blood. This clonotype was sampled from a woman between 25 and 40 years old in good health. The gene calls are TRBV12-5 and TRBJ1-6; 7 bases agree with TRBD1. The CDR3 DNA reads TGTGCTAGTGGTTCACCCGGACAGGCGCAACTCCTCCACTTT. As protein: CASGSPGQAQLLHF.